This TCR beta chain was observed in a study of cytomegalovirus exposure and HLA in healthy donors. Germline trimming cut 6 bases from V and 5 bases from J; bases unmatched to any gene: 11. The CDR3 spans 16 residues. Amplification used 60 Vbeta primers and 13 Jbeta primers. The assay was immunoSEQ multiplex PCR, and TCRdb's table has in-frame clones only and misses some. Found here are approximately 80,000 clones, over 60% of them singletons; the top ten hold roughly 10%. Study results and caveats: When analyzed later, a missense DCLRE1C variant was found to be linked to TCR beta V- and J-gene trimming.

As to this clone: The antigen is undetermined.

Material: PBMCs. The receptor comes from a middle-aged woman in good health and CMV-seropositive. The gene calls are TRBV23-1 and TRBJ2-2; 8 nucleotides agree with TRBD2. TRBV23-1 is identified as an open reading frame with a role that is uncertain. CDR3 region: CASRALGSGETGELFF. The CDR3 DNA reads as TGCGCCAGCAGGGCCCTGGGTAGCGGGGAGACCGGGGAGCTGTTTTTT.